The 3 T cell receptor beta chains in this list originate from one sample, sequenced in a study of T-cell memory formation after mild COVID-19 (dated by TCRdb to about 2021). Library construction relied on 5' RACE. The instrument given in TCRdb is Illumina NovaSeq 6000. TCRdb trimmed public reads at Q25 via fastp, called clones via MiXCR and kept in-frame beta chains. Rows with one shared CDR3 protein collapse into an entry with the most common genes and DNA. This sample comprises 350,000 to 450,000 distinct CDR3 sequences, over 13% of them detected only once. Approximately 20% of the sample is taken by the ten largest. Material for sequencing was PBMCs or a T cell subset sorted from them (not recorded which). The source is a young man who had mild COVID-19 (a few samples of this study predate the infection). The sample titles of this study are shuffled in the database, so cell type and time point are left out; the donor was told from shared clones.

In its sample, this clonotype was seen a few times. V is TRBV6-5 and J is TRBJ2-6; D is ambiguous. CDR1 and CDR2 from the germline V gene are MNHEY and SVGAGI. Trimming removed 7 bases from V and 0 bases from J, with 10 bases in between. CDR3 length: 15 residues. CDR3 loop: CASTVSYSGANVLTF. CDR3 nucleotide sequence: TGTGCCAGCACTGTCTCCTACTCTGGGGCCAACGTCCTGACTTTC.

The V call is TRBV11-2, the J call TRBJ2-3; D is unclear. The V end lost 5 bases, the J end lost 1 base, and 10 bases lay between the germline ends. Germline loops: CDR1 SGHAT, CDR2 FQNNGV. The length of the CDR3 is 14 residues. Here the CDR3 DNA reads TGTGCCAGCAGCCCCTGGTCGGGCACAGATACGCAGTATTTT. Translated: CASSPWSGTDTQYF.

V is TRBV7-6 and J is TRBJ2-5; D remains unclear. The CDR3 consists of 14 residues. Deletions cut 0 bases from V and 5 bases from J, with 10 bases between. Germline CDR1 reads SGHVS; CDR2 reads FNYEAQ. The CDR3 DNA reads TGTGCCAGCAGCTTAGCGGTGGGCCGGGAGACCCAGTACTTC. Protein: CASSLAVGRETQYF.